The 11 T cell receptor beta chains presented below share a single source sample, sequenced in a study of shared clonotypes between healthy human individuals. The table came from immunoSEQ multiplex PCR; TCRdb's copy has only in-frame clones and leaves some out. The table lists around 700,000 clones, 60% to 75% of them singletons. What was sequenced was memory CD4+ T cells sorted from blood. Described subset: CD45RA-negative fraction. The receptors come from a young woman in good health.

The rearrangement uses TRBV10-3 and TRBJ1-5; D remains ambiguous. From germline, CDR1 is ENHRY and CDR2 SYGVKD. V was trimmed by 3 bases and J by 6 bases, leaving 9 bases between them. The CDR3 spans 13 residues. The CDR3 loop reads CAISDGVGQPQHF. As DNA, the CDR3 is TGTGCCATCAGTGACGGGGTTGGTCAGCCCCAGCATTTT.

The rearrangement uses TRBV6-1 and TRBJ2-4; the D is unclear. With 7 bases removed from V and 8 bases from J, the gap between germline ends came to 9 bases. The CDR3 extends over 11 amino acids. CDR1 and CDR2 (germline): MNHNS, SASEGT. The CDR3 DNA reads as TGTGCCAGCATGGGATCATACATTCAGTACTTC. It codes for CASMGSYIQYF.

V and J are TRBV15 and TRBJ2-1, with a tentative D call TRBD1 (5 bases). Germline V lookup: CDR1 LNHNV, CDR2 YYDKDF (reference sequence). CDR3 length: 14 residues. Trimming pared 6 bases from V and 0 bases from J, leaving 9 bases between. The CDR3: CATRGPSSYNEQFF. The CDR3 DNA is TGTGCCACCAGGGGGCCGAGCTCCTACAATGAGCAGTTCTTC.

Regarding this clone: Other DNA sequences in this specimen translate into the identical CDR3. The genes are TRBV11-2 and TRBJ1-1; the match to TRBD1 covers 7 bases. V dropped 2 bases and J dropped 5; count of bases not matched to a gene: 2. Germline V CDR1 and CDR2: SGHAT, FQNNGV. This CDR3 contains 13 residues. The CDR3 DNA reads TGTGCCAGCAGCTTACAGGGGGGAACTGAAGCTTTCTTT. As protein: CASSLQGGTEAFF.

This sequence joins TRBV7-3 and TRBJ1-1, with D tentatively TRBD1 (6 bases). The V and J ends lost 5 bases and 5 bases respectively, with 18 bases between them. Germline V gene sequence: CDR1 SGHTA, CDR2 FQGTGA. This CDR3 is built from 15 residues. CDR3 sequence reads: CASSEQGTSITEAFF. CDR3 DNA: TGTGCCAGCAGCGAACAGGGTACTTCGATTACTGAAGCTTTCTTT.

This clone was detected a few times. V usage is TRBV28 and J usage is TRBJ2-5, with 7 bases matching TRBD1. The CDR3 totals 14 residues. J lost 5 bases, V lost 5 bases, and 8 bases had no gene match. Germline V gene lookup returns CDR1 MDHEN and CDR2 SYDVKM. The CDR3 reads CASSPYTGAETQYF. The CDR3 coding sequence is TGTGCCAGCAGTCCGTATACAGGGGCGGAGACCCAGTACTTC.

CDR3 coding DNA: TGTGCCAGCAGTGAGTTTGGCACCACGCGAGAGACCCAGTACTTC. It translates to CASSEFGTTRETQYF. The chain has TRBV2 and TRBJ2-5; D is ambiguous. CDR1 and CDR2 (germline): SNHLY, FYNNEI. The CDR3 is 15 residues long. Trimming left V 3 bases short and J 4 bases short, with 15 bases between.

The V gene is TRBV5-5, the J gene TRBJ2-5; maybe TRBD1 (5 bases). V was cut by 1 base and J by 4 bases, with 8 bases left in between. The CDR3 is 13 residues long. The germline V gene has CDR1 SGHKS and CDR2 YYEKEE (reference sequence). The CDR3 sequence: CASSLRQGETQYF. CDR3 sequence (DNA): TGTGCCAGCAGCTTGAGGCAGGGAGAGACCCAGTACTTC.

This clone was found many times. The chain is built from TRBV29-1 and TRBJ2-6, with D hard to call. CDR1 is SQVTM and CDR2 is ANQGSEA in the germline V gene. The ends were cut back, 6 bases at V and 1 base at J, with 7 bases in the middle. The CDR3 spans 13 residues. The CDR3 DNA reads TGCAGCGTGGTAGGATCTGGGGCCAACGTCCTGACTTTC. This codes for CSVVGSGANVLTF. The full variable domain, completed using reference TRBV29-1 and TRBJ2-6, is SAVISQKPSRDICQRGTSLTIQCQVDSQVTMMFWYRQQPGQSLTLIATANQGSEATYESGFVIDKFPISRPNLTFSTLTVSNMSPEDSSIYLCSVVGSGANVLTFGAGSRLTVL.

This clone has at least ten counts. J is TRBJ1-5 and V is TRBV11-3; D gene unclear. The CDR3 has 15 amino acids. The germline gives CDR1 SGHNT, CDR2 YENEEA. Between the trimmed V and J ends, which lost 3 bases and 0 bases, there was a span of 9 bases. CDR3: CASSLVRVSNQPQHF. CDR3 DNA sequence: TGTGCCAGCAGCTTGGTAAGGGTTAGCAATCAGCCCCAGCATTTT. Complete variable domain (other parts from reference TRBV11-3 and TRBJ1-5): EAGVVQSPRYKIIEKKQPVAFWCNPISGHNTLYWYLQNLGQGPELLIRYENEEAVDDSQLPKDRFSAERLKGVDSTLKIQPAELGDSAVYLCASSLVRVSNQPQHFGDGTRLSIL.

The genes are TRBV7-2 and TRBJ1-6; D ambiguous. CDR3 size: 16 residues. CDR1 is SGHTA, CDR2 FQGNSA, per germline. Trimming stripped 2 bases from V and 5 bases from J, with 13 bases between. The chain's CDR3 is CASSLYGERNNSPLHF. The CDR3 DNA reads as TGTGCCAGCAGCTTATACGGGGAGAGGAATAATTCACCCCTCCACTTT.